Below, 24 T cell receptor beta chains from the same sample are listed, as sequenced in a study of T cell changes during pregnancy in multiple sclerosis. Assay used: immunoSEQ multiplex PCR; TCRdb lists only in-frame clones, some missing. The sample contains about 70,000 clones, roughly 94% of which appear only once. This specimen was peripheral blood, taken in the third trimester of pregnancy. The receptors come from a female donor with multiple sclerosis, enrolled in a pregnancy study.

The V call is TRBV5-6, the J call TRBJ1-4; tentative D call: TRBD1 (6 bases). The V gene's germline CDR1 is SGHDT and CDR2 YYEEEE. V shed 0 bases and J shed 4 bases, with 10 bases lying between them. The CDR3 runs 15 residues. The CDR3, as DNA: TGTGCCAGCAGCTTGGGTGGACAGCTTAATGAAAAACTGTTTTTT. It yields the protein CASSLGGQLNEKLFF.

The chain joins TRBV4-1 to TRBJ2-1; D remains ambiguous. The CDR3 contains 15 residues. V lost 3 bases to trimming and J lost 1 base, with 10 bases between them. CDR1 and CDR2 from the germline V gene are MGHRA and YSYEKL. This chain's CDR3 is CASSHRSGSYNEQFF. CDR3 bases: TGCGCCAGCAGCCATCGGAGTGGGTCCTACAATGAGCAGTTCTTC.

This chain links TRBV6-1 with TRBJ1-2; 10 nucleotides line up with TRBD1. Germline CDR1 is MNHNS and CDR2 is SASEGT. CDR3 length equals 15 residues. V was clipped by 1 base and J by 10 bases; unmatched bases: 9. The CDR3 is CASSEGRTGGRDYTF. CDR3 in DNA: TGTGCCAGCAGTGAAGGCAGGACAGGGGGTCGTGACTACACCTTC.

This chain links TRBV5-4 with TRBJ2-1; perhaps TRBD2 as D (5 bases). Between the trimmed V and J ends, which lost 0 bases and 9 bases, there was a span of 10 bases. CDR3 length: 13 amino acids. Germline CDR1 and CDR2: SGHNT and YYREEE (reference sequence). The CDR3 bases are TGTGCCAGCAGCTTGGAGCGGAGCGTTGAGCAGTTCTTC. It is translated as CASSLERSVEQFF.

The table lists this clone with a count of one. The chain combines TRBV10-2 with TRBJ2-7; TRBD1 aligns across 10 bases. Germline assignment: CDR1 WSHSY and CDR2 SAAADI. This CDR3 has 14 residues. The J segment lost 2 bases and the V segment lost 10 bases, leaving 8 bases of the junction unmatched. CDR3: CATTRDRGPYEQYF. DNA for the CDR3: TGCGCCACTACCCGGGACAGGGGACCCTACGAGCAGTACTTC.

J is TRBJ1-1 and V is TRBV7-9; D remains unclear. The CDR3 spans 15 residues. Germline V CDR1 and CDR2: SEHNR, FQNEAQ (reference sequence). V was shortened by 1 base and J by 5 bases, with 14 bases between the two germline ends. The chain's CDR3 is CASSLEGGLVTEAFF. The CDR3 DNA reads as TGTGCCAGCAGCTTAGAGGGCGGGCTGGTTACTGAAGCTTTCTTT.

The rearrangement uses TRBV6-6 and TRBJ2-7, with TRBD1 matching 8 bases. This CDR3 is 14 amino acids long. V trimming: 8 bases; J trimming: 2 bases; junction bases outside the gene matches: 8. Germline CDR1 and CDR2: MNHNY and SVGAGI (reference sequence). This CDR3 reads CASHIQGVAYEQYF. CDR3 DNA sequence: TGTGCCAGCCACATACAGGGGGTAGCCTACGAGCAGTACTTC.

V gene TRBV7-3 combines with J gene TRBJ1-3; 8 bases align to TRBD1. With V trimmed by 1 base and J by 4 bases, 12 bases remained unmatched. The CDR3 is 18 residues long. In germline, CDR1 is SGHTA, CDR2 FQGTGA. CDR3 in amino acids: CASSLSRTGLPGGNTIYF. Written as DNA, the CDR3 is TGTGCCAGCAGCTTAAGCCGGACAGGGCTACCGGGAGGAAACACCATATATTTT.

The rearrangement joins TRBV19 to TRBJ1-5; D unclear. There are 15 residues in the CDR3. Trimming took off 5 bases at V and 0 bases at J, with 11 bases between the two ends. From germline, CDR1 is LNHDA and CDR2 SQIVND (reference sequence). The CDR3 loop is CASSPRLFSNQPQHF. DNA for the CDR3: TGTGCCAGTAGTCCCAGGCTTTTTAGCAATCAGCCCCAGCATTTT. Full variable domain (outside the CDR3, taken from reference TRBV19 and TRBJ1-5): DGGITQSPKYLFRKEGQNVTLSCEQNLNHDAMYWYRQDPGQGLRLIYYSQIVNDFQKGDIAEGYSVSREKKESFPLTVTSAQKNPTAFYLCASSPRLFSNQPQHFGDGTRLSIL.

This chain uses TRBV29-1 with TRBJ1-5, with 7 bases that match TRBD1. Germline V gene sequence: CDR1 SQVTM, CDR2 ANQGSEA. The trim removed 5 bases at V and 5 bases at J, leaving 15 bases unmatched. The CDR3 is made up of 16 amino acids. Written as DNA, the CDR3 is TGCAGCGTTTCCCACCGACAGGGAGTCCGCCATCAGCCCCAGCATTTT. It codes for CSVSHRQGVRHQPQHF.

This chain uses TRBV6-1 with TRBJ1-2, with 11 bases that match TRBD1. The trim removed 0 bases at V and 8 bases at J, leaving 2 bases unmatched. Per the germline V gene, CDR1 is MNHNS and CDR2 is SASEGT. CDR3 length: 14 amino acids. The CDR3 is CASSEAGTGGGYTF. The CDR3 DNA reads as TGTGCCAGCAGTGAAGCCGGGACAGGGGGAGGCTACACCTTC.

CDR3 sequence reads: CASSLGTPGVEKLFF. CDR3 in DNA: TGTGCCAGCAGCTTAGGGACACCGGGGGTTGAAAAACTGTTTTTT. The chain employs TRBV7-9 and TRBJ1-4, with D tentatively TRBD1 (5 bases). Looked up from germline, CDR1 is SEHNR and CDR2 is FQNEAQ (reference sequence). This CDR3 comprises 15 residues. Deletions cut 1 base from V and 7 bases from J, with 13 bases between.

The V gene is TRBV4-1, the J gene TRBJ1-6; D is unresolved. Looked up from germline, CDR1 is MGHRA and CDR2 is YSYEKL. The CDR3 runs to 12 residues. With 0 bases removed from V and 16 bases from J, the gap between germline ends came to 10 bases. CDR3 region: CASSQDSWLLHF. CDR3 coding DNA: TGCGCCAGCAGCCAAGATTCATGGCTTCTCCACTTT.

The chain recombines TRBV19 with TRBJ1-4; D is perhaps TRBD1 (5 bases). The CDR3 extends over 13 amino acids. The V and J ends lost 4 bases and 8 bases respectively, with 11 bases between them. Germline CDR1 is LNHDA and CDR2 is SQIVND (reference sequence). CDR3 in DNA: TGTGCCAGTAGTAATACTAAGGGGGAAAAACTGTTTTTT. Its protein is CASSNTKGEKLFF.

CDR3 amino acids: CASTDGGGGYNEQFF. For the CDR3, the DNA is TGTGCCAGCACCGACGGGGGCGGGGGTTACAATGAGCAGTTCTTC. This chain connects TRBV27 to TRBJ2-1; weak D call: TRBD2 (7 bases). This CDR3 contains 15 residues. The germline V gene encodes CDR1 MNHEY and CDR2 SMNVEV (reference sequence). The V end was cut by 7 bases, the J end by 4 bases, with 17 bases between.

The chain joins TRBV13 to TRBJ1-1; no clear D gene. This CDR3 comprises 14 residues. Trimming removed 0 bases at V and 1 base at J, with 6 bases between. Germline loops: CDR1 PRHDT, CDR2 FYEKMQ (reference sequence). The CDR3 DNA reads as TGTGCCAGCAGCTTAGGCGGTAGGAACACTGAAGCTTTCTTT. Amino acid sequence: CASSLGGRNTEAFF.

The V and J genes are TRBV6-5 and TRBJ2-5, with TRBD2 matching over 7 bases. Germline CDR1 reads MNHEY; CDR2 reads SVGAGI. The trim removed 4 bases at V and 1 base at J, leaving 6 bases unmatched. The CDR3 length is 15 residues. The CDR3 protein is CASSSGTTIQETQYF. CDR3 nucleotides: TGTGCCAGCAGTTCAGGGACTACTATCCAAGAGACCCAGTACTTC.

The V call is TRBV9, the J call TRBJ2-3; maybe TRBD2 (7 bases). The V end was cut by 3 bases, the J end by 3 bases, with 14 bases between. CDR1 SGDLS and CDR2 YYNGEE come from the germline V gene. CDR3 length: 15 amino acids. The CDR3 loop reads CASSEGGGWTDTQYF. CDR3 sequence (DNA): TGTGCCAGCAGCGAAGGGGGGGGTTGGACAGATACGCAGTATTTT.

The chain carries TRBV15 and TRBJ1-1; D unclear. In germline, CDR1 is LNHNV, CDR2 YYDKDF (reference sequence). The V end was cut by 1 base, the J end by 11 bases, with 17 bases between. This CDR3 has 14 amino acids. For the CDR3, the DNA is TGTGCCACCAGCAGAGGAGTCGCCGCGGGGAAGGCTTTCTTT. Translating it yields CATSRGVAAGKAFF.

V usage is TRBV7-9 and J usage is TRBJ1-5; D gene uncertain. Germline assignment: CDR1 SEHNR and CDR2 FQNEAQ (reference sequence). V dropped 1 base and J dropped 15 bases, with 13 bases sitting between them. CDR3 size: 12 residues. The CDR3 reads CASSLEQTSLHF. For the CDR3, the DNA is TGTGCCAGCAGCTTAGAACAGACATCGCTGCATTTT.

The rearrangement uses TRBV10-3 and TRBJ1-1; TRBD1 is a possible D gene (6 bases). CDR1 and CDR2 from the germline V gene are ENHRY and SYGVKD. The CDR3 extends over 15 amino acids. The V and J ends lost 4 bases and 0 bases respectively, with 12 bases between them. Written as DNA, the CDR3 is TGTGCCATCAGTGCCGACAGGACGATGAACACTGAAGCTTTCTTT. Translating it yields CAISADRTMNTEAFF.

The genes are TRBV12-1 and TRBJ1-4; TRBD1, the D gene given by the table, was not confirmed from the DNA. TRBV12-1 is a documented pseudogene. This CDR3 contains 16 residues. The CDR3 loop reads CASSLQGTPTNEKLFF. CDR3 in DNA: TGTGCCAGCAGCTTACAGGGGACCCCAACTAATGAAAAACTGTTTTTT.

The J gene is TRBJ1-5, the V gene TRBV27; tentatively, D is TRBD1 (5 bases). The CDR3 runs 14 residues. Between the trimmed V and J ends, which lost 3 bases and 4 bases, there was a span of 10 bases. Germline assignment: CDR1 MNHEY and CDR2 SMNVEV (reference sequence). The CDR3 reads CASSFSGNNQPQHF. For the CDR3, the DNA is TGTGCCAGCAGTTTTTCAGGGAATAATCAGCCCCAGCATTTT.

This chain uses TRBV4-3 with TRBJ2-7; weak D call: TRBD2 (6 bases). Germline V gene lookup returns CDR1 LGHNA and CDR2 YSLEER. V was clipped by 3 bases and J by 3 bases, with 12 bases between them. The CDR3 is 14 residues long. CDR3 amino acids: CASSQGTANYEQYF. CDR3 sequence (DNA): TGCGCCAGCAGCCAGGGGACTGCTAACTACGAGCAGTACTTC.